This T cell receptor beta chain was documented in a study of T cell repertoires in cytomegalovirus infection. The wider study: Public TCR beta signatures provided an indication of both CMV infection and a matching HLA type. Study-level results: Carriage of CMV together with the relevant HLA was identifiable through cumulative public TCR beta family frequency.

Remarks on this clonotype: Its antigen is still unknown.

This CDR3 comprises 15 residues. V dropped 7 bases and J dropped 4; count of bases not matched to a gene: 11. In germline, CDR1 is MDHEN, CDR2 SYDVKM. TCRdb called the reads again in MiXCR, with one record for every CDR3 protein. The sample includes 560,000 or so distinct CDR3 sequences, approximately 17% of them seen just once. Sequenced: CD8+ T cells from PBMCs. The V gene is TRBV28, the J gene TRBJ2-3, with TRBD2 matching 7 bases. The TCR sequence derives from a human donor in good health (CMV status not recorded). Some clones in this sample may be carry-over from other donors' samples. In nucleotides, the CDR3 is TGTGCCAGCACCCCATTTGCGGGAGAGGCAGATACGCAGTATTTT. Protein product: CASTPFAGEADTQYF.